This entry describes one TCR beta chain. Its antigen remains unidentified. One base away there is no much larger clone; base qualities are not given. The cohort included some 30 patients with locally advanced or metastatic urothelial carcinoma who were treated at Memorial Sloan Kettering on a trial protocol. Peripheral blood mononuclear cells were collected from each patient pretreatment and during treatment, giving between 1 and 8 total time points per patient. The Qiagen DNeasy Blood extraction kit was used to purify genomic DNA from total PBMCs and tumor samples. PBMCs were collected pretreatment and during treatment, and were isolated and stored as previously described. This sample stems from a study of PD-L1 blockade in urothelial cancer (TCRdb year 2017). Notes on the research overall: Therapy was started around 2014 for all patients, and atezolizumab 1,200 mg was administered intravenously every 3 weeks. Pretreatment tumor samples, along with matched peripheral blood collected serially before and after atezolizumab treatment, underwent TCR sequencing. Whole exome sequencing and RNA sequencing of pretreatment tumors were performed alongside TCR sequencing in the same patients. About 90% of the roughly 30 patients were identified as males with urothelial cancer of bladder origin, and a prior smoking history was reported by 18 of 29 patients. Blood samples yielded a median of around 140,000 T cells and approximately 83,000 unique TCRs, with median clonality 0.080. Approximately 29 patients had pretreatment blood TCR-seq, around 24 had at least one posttreatment blood collection, and around 24 had tumor TCR-seq. An exploratory multi-omic analysis was conducted of the somatic, immune and clinical correlates of response to PD-L1 blockade with atezolizumab in urothelial cancer. Durable clinical benefit meant progression-free survival longer than 6 months, and TCR features were also tested against progression-free and overall survival. Blood samples were analyzed at two time points: 3 weeks after treatment start (second dose) and 6 weeks after treatment start. An ECOG performance status of 0 or 1 was recorded for the patients, and 0 to 3 prior chemotherapy regimens had been received by the patients. Durable clinical benefit was achieved by nine patients but not by the remaining 20.

The paper as a whole reports these results and caveats: Improved progression-free and overall survival was associated with having pretreatment peripheral blood TCR clonality below the median. Because the sample size was small (n of about 30) and many exploratory analyses were performed, the results are intended to be hypothesis-generating. Among patients with durable benefit, tumor-associated TCR clones showed greater expansion in peripheral blood 3 weeks after treatment started (n ≈ 21, p = 0.022).

Synthetic TCR analog templates were spiked into each PCR to estimate absolute template abundance from read counts. The immunoSEQ assay was used to amplify TCRbeta CDR3 regions from genomic DNA with bias-controlled V and J gene primers. Sequencing of rearranged TCRbeta segments was done at approximately 20X coverage. In the authors' own workflow: Sequencing errors were corrected by clustering and CDR3s were annotated against IMGT to assign V, D and J genes. Downstream analyses used only productive TCRbeta rearrangements, leaving out any out-of-frame or stop-codon sequences. To compute clonality, Shannon entropy was normalized by the log of the number of unique productive sequences and then subtracted from one. Clones differing between time points or between blood and tumor were identified using Fisher's exact test with Benjamini-Hochberg correction, with an adjusted p below 0.01 applied as the threshold. TCRdb took over this immuneACCESS table, retaining in-frame rearrangements with V and J assigned. Such tables are incomplete; in checked studies, under half of the missing clones stem from an unresolved V gene, and the remainder is unexplained. The D gene and trimming were derived from the DNA, and the V and J assignments and clone size from that table. Present in this sample are roughly 74,000 clones, approximately 86% of which were seen just once. Of the sample, 4.5% to 6.5% is held by the ten largest clones.

This clonotype originated in a woman in her sixties or seventies with urothelial cancer. The starting material was PBMCs, obtained around atezolizumab (anti-PD-L1) treatment.

The bases read TGTGCCATCAGTGAGACAGTCTCTGGAAACACCATATATTTT. It encodes CAISETVSGNTIYF. Here the chain combines TRBV10-3 and TRBJ1-3; the D segment cannot be called with confidence. Including the terminal cysteine and phenylalanine, the CDR3 comprises 14 residues. The DNA shown is the 42-base CDR3, in frame from base 1. V gives up 2 bases and J gives up 0 bases, and the segment between their germline ends measures 5 bases. CDR1 and CDR2 (ENHRY, SYGVKD) derive from the germline V gene.